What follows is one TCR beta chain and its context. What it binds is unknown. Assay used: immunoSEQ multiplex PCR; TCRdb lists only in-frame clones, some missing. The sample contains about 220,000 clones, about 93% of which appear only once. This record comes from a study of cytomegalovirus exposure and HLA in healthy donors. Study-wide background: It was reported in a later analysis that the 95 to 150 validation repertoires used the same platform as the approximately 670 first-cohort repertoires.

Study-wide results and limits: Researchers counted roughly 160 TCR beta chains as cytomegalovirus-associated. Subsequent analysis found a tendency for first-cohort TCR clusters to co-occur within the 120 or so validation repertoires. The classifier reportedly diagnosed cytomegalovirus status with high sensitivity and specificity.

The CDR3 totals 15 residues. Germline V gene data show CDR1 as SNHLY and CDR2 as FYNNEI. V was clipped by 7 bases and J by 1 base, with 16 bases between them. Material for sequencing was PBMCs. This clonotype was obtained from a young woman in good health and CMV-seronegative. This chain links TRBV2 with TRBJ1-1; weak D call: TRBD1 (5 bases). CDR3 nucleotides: TGTGCCAGCAAACTCGTAGCGGGGGGGAACACTGAAGCTTTCTTT. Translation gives CASKLVAGGNTEAFF.